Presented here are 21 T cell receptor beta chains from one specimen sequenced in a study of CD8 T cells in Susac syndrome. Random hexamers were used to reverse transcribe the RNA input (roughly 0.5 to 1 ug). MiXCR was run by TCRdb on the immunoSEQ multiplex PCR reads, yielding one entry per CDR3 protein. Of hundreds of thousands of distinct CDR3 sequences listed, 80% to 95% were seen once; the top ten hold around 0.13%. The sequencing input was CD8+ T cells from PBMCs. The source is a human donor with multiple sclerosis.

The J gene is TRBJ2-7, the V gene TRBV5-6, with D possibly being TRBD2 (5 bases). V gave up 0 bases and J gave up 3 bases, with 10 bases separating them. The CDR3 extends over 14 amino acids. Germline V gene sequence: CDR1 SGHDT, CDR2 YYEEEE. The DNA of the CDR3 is TGTGCCAGCAGCTTGGGGGGAGCATTCTACGAGCAGTACTTC. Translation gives CASSLGGAFYEQYF.

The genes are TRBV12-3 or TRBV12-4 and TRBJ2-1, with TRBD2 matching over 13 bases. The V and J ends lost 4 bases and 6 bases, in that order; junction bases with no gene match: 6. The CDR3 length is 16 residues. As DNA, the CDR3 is TGTGCCAGCAGTTCCTCGGGACTAGCGGGAAGCAATGAGCAGTTCTTC. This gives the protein CASSSSGLAGSNEQFF.

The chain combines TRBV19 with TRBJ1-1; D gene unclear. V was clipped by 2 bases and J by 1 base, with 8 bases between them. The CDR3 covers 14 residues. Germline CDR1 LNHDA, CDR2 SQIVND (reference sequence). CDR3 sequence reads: CASSIPTENTEAFF. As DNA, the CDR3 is TGTGCCAGTAGTATACCGACGGAGAACACTGAAGCTTTCTTT.

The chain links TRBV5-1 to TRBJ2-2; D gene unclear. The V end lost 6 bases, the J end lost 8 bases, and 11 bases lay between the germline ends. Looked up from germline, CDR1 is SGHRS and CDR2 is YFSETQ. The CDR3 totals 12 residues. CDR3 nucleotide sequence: TGCGCCAGCACCCCGAGTTCTGGGGAGCTGTTTTTT. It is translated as CASTPSSGELFF.

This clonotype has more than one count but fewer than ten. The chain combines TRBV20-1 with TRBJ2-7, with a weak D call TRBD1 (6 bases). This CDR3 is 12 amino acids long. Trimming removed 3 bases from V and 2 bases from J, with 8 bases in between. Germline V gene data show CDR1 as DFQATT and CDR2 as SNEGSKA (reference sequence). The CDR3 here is CSARDSTYEQYF. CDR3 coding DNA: TGCAGTGCTAGGGACAGCACCTACGAGCAGTACTTC.

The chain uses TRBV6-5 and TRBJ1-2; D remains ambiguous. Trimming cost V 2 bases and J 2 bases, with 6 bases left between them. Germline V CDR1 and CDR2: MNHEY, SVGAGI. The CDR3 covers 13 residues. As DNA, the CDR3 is TGTGCCAGCAGTTACACCGAGAACTATGGCTACACCTTC. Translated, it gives CASSYTENYGYTF.

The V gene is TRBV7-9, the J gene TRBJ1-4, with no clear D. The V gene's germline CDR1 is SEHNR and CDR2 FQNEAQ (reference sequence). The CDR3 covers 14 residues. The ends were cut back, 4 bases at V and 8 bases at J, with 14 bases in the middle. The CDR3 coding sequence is TGTGCCAGCAGCTATCCTCTTGAGGGAGAAAAACTGTTTTTT. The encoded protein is CASSYPLEGEKLFF.

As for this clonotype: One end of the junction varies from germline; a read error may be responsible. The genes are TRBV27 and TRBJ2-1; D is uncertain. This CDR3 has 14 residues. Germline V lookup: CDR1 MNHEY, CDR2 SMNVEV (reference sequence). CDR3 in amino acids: CASSVSLTSNEQFF. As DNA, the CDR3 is TGTGCCAGCAGTGTATCCCTTACTTCTAATGAGCAGTTCTTC.

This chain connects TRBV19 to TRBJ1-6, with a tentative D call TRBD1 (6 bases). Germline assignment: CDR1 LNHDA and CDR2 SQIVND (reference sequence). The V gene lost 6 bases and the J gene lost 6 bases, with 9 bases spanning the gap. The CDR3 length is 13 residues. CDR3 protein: CASRTGTNSPLHF. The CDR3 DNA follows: TGTGCCAGTAGAACAGGGACTAATTCACCCCTCCACTTT.

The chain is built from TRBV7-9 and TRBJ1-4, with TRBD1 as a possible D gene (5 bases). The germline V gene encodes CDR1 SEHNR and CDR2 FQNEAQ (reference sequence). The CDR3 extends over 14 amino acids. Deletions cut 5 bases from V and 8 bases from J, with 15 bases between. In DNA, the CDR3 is TGTGCCAGCAGCCCTCCCGGGACCCGGGAAAAACTGTTTTTT. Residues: CASSPPGTREKLFF. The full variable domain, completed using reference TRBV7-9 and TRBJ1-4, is DTGVSQNPRHKITKRGQNVTFRCDPISEHNRLYWYRQTLGQGPEFLTYFQNEAQLEKSRLLSDRFSAERPKGSFSTLEIQRTEQGDSAMYLCASSPPGTREKLFFGSGTQLSVL.

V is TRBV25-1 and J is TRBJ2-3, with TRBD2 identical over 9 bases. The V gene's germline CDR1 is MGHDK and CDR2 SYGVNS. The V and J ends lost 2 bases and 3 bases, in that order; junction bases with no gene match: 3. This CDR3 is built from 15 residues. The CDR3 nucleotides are TGTGCCAGCAGTGAAGGTAGCGGGAGAACAGATACGCAGTATTTT. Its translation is CASSEGSGRTDTQYF.

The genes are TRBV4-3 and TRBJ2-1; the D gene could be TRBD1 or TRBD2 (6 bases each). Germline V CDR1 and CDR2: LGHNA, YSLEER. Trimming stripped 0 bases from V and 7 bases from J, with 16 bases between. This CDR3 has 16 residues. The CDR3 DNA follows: TGCGCCAGCAGCCAAGACGGAGGGGGGACACGGAATGAGCAGTTCTTC. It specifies CASSQDGGGTRNEQFF.

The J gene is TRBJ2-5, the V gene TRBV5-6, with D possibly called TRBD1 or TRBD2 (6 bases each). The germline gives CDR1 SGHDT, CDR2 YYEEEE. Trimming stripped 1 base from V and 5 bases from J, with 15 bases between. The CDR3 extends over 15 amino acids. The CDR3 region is CASSLRGARKETQYF. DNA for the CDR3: TGTGCCAGCAGCTTGAGGGGGGCGCGTAAGGAGACCCAGTACTTC.

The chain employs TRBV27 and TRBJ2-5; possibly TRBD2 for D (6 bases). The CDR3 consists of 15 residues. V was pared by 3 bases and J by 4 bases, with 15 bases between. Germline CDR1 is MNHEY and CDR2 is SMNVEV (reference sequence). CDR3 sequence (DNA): TGTGCCAGCAGTTTGGTGGGAGCGGGCGGAGAGACCCAGTACTTC. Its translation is CASSLVGAGGETQYF.

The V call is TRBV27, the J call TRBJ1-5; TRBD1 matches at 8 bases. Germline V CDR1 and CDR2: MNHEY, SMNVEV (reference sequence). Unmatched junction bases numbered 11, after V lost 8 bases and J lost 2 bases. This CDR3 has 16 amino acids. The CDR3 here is CASEDRAVIGNQPQHF. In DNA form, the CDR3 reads TGTGCCAGCGAGGACAGGGCAGTAATAGGCAATCAGCCCCAGCATTTT.

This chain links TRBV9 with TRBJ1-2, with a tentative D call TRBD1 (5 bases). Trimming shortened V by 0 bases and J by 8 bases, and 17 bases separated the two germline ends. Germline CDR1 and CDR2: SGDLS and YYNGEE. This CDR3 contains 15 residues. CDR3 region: CASSVEPPVGGGYTF. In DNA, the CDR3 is TGTGCCAGCAGCGTAGAGCCCCCGGTCGGGGGAGGCTACACCTTC.

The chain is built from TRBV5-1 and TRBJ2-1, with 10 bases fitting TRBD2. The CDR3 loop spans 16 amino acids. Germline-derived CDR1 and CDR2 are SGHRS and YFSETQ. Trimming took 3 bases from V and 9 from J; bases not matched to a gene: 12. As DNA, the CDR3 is TGCGCCAGCAGCTCATCTAGCGGGGGTTTCGTTATTGAGCAGTTCTTC. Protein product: CASSSSSGGFVIEQFF.

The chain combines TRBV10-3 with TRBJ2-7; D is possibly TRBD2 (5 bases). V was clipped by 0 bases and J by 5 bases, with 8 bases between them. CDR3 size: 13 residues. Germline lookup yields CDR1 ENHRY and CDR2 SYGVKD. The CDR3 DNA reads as TGTGCCATCAGTGAGTCGAACGGGGACGAGCAGTACTTC. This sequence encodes CAISESNGDEQYF.

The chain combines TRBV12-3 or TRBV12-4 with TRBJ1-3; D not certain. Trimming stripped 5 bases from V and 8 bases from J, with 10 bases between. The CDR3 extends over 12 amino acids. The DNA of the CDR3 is TGTGCCAGCAGTCCCCCCCAGGACACCATATATTTT. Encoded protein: CASSPPQDTIYF.

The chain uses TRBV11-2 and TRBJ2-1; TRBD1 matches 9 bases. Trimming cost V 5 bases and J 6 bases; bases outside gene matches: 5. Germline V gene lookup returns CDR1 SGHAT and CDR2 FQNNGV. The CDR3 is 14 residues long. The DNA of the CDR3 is TGTGCCAGCAGCCCCTGGACAGGGGCCAATGAGCAGTTCTTC. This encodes CASSPWTGANEQFF. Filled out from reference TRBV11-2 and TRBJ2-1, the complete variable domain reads EAGVAQSPRYKIIEKRQSVAFWCNPISGHATLYWYQQILGQGPKLLIQFQNNGVVDDSQLPKDRFSAERLKGVDSTLKIQPAKLEDSAVYLCASSPWTGANEQFFGPGTRLTVL.

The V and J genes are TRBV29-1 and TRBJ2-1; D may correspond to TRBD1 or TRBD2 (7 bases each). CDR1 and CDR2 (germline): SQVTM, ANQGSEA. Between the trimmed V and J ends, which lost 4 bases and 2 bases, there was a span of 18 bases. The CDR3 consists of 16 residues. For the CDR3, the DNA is TGCAGCGTTGTCCAGGGGGGGTACGGGGCCTACAATGAGCAGTTCTTC. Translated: CSVVQGGYGAYNEQFF.